This T cell receptor (beta chain) is from a study of a mutant IDH1 vaccine in newly diagnosed glioma (dated by TCRdb to the early 2020s). General notes on the study: Across visits V03 through V10, patients got a total of eight vaccinations, given in weeks 1, 3, 5, 7, 11, 15, 19 and 23. For exploratory analyses, longitudinal TCRB deep sequencing was carried out in more than 20 treated patients wherever samples were available. Before enrollment, patients had received standard therapy of radiotherapy alone, temozolomide alone, or radiochemotherapy with temozolomide; most received the combination. Six visits were used for peripheral blood collection: V03 (baseline), V05, V07, V10, V12 and V13. The roughly 30 treated patients were approximately 62% male and 37.5% female, with a mean age of 40.4 years. Vaccination was initiated 4-6 weeks after radiotherapy alone, or concurrently with temozolomide cycles in the chemotherapy-containing groups. Study-level results and caveats: PBMC samples for TCRB deep sequencing were selected based on availability. Changes in the top peripheral T cell clonotypes picked up by TCRB sequencing did not appear to be linked to pseudoprogression. The authors stated that sample limitations prevented analyses of patient blood samples from being reproduced. Immune responses induced by the vaccine were seen in approximately 93% of patients across multiple MHC alleles.

The time point label on this specimen signifies: week 11, during vaccination. A 20-mer mutant IDH1 peptide at 300 micrograms in Montanide made up each vaccine dose, which was injected subcutaneously together with topical imiquimod. Newly diagnosed WHO grade 3 or 4 IDH1-mutant astrocytomas showing loss of nuclear ATRX were present in the donors. The samples were drawn from NOA16, a multicentre, single-arm, open-label phase I trial in Germany that tested a mutant IDH1 peptide vaccine in humans for the first time. Genomic DNA for TCRB sequencing was extracted from EDTA blood using the DNeasy Blood and Tissue Kit. As to this clone: The antigen it recognizes is unknown. The input lacks base qualities; no much larger clone sits a single base away.

The library relied on the immunoSEQ multiplex PCR assay. The hsTCRB Kit was used according to the manufacturer's protocol to amplify rearranged TCR beta chain sequences. An Illumina MiSeq was used to sequence the TCRB libraries. Turning to the authors' computational methods: Demultiplexing, trimming and gene mapping were performed with the kit vendor's proprietary platform. TCRdb's version of the immuneACCESS table is confined to in-frame rearrangements and falls short of the full clone set. An unresolved V gene accounts for under half of the shortfall where checked; the remainder is of unknown origin. The V and J calls and clone size come from that table; D and trimming were worked out from the DNA. The sample table shows more than 20,000 clones, and roughly 78% are seen once. Jointly, the top ten make up 7% to 9% of the sample. V is cut by 0 bases and J by 7 bases, and the space between the germline ends is 17 bases. The germline V gene (reference sequence) sets CDR1 to SGHKS and CDR2 to YYEKEE. The CDR3 sequence holds 16 residues, the cysteine and phenylalanine included. Just CDR3 DNA is preserved here, 48 bases in frame from base 1.

Sequenced here: PBMCs, sampled from a glioma patient whose treatment included an IDH1 peptide vaccine. This sequence was found in a man aged 35-49 years with glioma. The rearrangement joined TRBV5-5 to TRBJ2-1; the D gene assignment is ambiguous. The sequenced DNA is TGTGCCAGCAGCTTGGTGGCCCTACGAAACAATAATGAGCAGTTCTTC. Its translation reads: CASSLVALRNNNEQFF. Where the CDR3 stops, the reference TRBV5-5 and TRBJ2-1 genes take over; the full variable domain is DAGVTQSPTHLIKTRGQQVTLRCSPISGHKSVSWYQQVLGQGPQFIFQYYEKEERGRGNFPDRFSARQFPNYSSELNVNALLLGDSALYLCASSLVALRNNNEQFFGPGTRLTVL.